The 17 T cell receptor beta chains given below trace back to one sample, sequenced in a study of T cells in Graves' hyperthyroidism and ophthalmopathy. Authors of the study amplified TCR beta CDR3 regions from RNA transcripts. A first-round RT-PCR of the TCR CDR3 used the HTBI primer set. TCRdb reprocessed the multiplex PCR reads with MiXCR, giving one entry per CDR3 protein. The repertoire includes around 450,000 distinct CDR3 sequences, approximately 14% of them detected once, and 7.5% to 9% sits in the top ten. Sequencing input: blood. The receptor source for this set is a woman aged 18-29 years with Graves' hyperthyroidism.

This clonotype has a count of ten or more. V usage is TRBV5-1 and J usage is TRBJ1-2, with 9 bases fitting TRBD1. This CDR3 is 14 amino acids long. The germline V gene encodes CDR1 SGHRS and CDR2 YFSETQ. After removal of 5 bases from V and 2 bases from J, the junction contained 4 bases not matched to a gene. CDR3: CASSPGTGNYGYTF. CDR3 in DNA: TGCGCCAGCAGTCCCGGGACAGGGAACTATGGCTACACCTTC.

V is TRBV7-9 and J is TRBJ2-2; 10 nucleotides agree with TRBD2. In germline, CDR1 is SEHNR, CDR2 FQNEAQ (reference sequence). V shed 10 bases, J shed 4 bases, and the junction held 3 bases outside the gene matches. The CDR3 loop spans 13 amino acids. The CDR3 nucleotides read TGTGCCATACGGACTAGCGGCACCGGGGAGCTGTTTTTT. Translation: CAIRTSGTGELFF.

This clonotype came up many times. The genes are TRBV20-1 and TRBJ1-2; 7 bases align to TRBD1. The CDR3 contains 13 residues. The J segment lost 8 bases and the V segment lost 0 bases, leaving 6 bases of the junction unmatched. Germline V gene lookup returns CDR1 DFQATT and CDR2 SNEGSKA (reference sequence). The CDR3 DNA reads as TGCAGTGCTAGAGAAGGGGGCTCCCAGGGCTACACCTTC. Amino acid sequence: CSAREGGSQGYTF.

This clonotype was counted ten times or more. CDR3 protein: CASLFSGGYTF. CDR3 nucleotide sequence: TGTGCCAGCCTATTCTCAGGTGGCTACACCTTC. The chain combines TRBV12-3 or TRBV12-4 with TRBJ1-2, with no clear D. The CDR3 is 11 amino acids. Between the trimmed V and J ends, which lost 8 bases and 7 bases, there was a span of 11 bases.

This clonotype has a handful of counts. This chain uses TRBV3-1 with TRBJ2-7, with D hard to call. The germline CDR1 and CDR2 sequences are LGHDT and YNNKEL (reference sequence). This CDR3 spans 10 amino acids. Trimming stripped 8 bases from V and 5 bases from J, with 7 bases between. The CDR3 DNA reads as TGTGCCAGCGACCGGGACGAGCAGTACTTC. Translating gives CASDRDEQYF.

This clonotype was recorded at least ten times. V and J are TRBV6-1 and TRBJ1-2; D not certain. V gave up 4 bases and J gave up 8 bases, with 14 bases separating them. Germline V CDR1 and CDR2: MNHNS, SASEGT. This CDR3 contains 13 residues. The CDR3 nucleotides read TGTGCCAGCAGTGTCACTGACGAACAGGGCTACACCTTC. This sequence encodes CASSVTDEQGYTF.

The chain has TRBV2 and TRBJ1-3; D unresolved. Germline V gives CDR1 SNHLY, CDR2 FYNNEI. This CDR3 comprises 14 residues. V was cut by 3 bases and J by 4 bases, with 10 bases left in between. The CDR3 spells CASSERGAGNTIYF. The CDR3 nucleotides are TGTGCCAGCAGTGAGCGGGGAGCCGGAAACACCATATATTTT. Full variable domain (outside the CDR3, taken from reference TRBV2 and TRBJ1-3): EPEVTQTPSHQVTQMGQEVILRCVPISNHLYFYWYRQILGQKVEFLVSFYNNEISEKSEIFDDQFSVERPDGSNFTLKIRSTKLEDSAMYFCASSERGAGNTIYFGEGSWLTVV.

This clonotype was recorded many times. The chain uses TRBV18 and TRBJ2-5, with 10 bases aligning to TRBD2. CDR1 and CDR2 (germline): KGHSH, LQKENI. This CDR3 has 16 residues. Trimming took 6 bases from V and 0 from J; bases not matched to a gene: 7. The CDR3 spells CASSRGLATYQETQYF. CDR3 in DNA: TGTGCCAGCTCCCGGGGACTAGCGACTTACCAAGAGACCCAGTACTTC.

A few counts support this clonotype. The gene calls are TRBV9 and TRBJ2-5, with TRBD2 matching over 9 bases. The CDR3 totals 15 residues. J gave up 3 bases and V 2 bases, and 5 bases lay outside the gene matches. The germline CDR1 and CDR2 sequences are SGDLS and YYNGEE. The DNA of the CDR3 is TGTGCCAGCAGCGTTACGCGGGGGGGAAAAGAGACCCAGTACTTC. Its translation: CASSVTRGGKETQYF.

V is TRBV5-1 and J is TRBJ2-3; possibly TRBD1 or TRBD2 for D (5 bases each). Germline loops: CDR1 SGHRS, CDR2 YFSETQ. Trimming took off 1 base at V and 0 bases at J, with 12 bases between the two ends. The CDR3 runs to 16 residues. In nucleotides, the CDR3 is TGCGCCAGCAGCTTGTCCCCGGGACCTAGCACAGATACGCAGTATTTT. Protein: CASSLSPGPSTDTQYF.

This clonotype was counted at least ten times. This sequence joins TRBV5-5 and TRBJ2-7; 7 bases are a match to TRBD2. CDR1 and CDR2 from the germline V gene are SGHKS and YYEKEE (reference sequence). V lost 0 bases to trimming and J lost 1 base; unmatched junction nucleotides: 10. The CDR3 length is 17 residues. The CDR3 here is CASSLEGLAVKSYEQYF. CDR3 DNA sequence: TGTGCCAGCAGCTTGGAAGGGCTAGCGGTGAAATCCTACGAGCAGTACTTC.

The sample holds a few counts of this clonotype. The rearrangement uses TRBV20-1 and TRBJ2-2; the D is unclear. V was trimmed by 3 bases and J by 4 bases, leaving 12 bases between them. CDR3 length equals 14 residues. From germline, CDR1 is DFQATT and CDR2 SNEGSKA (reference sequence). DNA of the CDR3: TGCAGTGCTAGGAGGCCGTTTGGCACCGGGGAGCTGTTTTTT. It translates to CSARRPFGTGELFF.

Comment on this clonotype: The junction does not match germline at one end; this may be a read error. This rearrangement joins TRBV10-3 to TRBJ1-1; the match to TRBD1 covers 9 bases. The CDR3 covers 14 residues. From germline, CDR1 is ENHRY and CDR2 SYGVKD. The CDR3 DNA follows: TGTGCCAGCAGTTTTTACAGGGGGCGCGCTGAAGCTTTCTTT. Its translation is CASSFYRGRAEAFF.

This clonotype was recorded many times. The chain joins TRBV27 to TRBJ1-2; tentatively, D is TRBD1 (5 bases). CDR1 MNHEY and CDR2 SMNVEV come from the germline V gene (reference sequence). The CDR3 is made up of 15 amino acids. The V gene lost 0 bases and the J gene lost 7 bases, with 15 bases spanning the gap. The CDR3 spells CASSLSGPDHGGYTF. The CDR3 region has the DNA TGTGCCAGCAGTTTATCGGGGCCAGACCACGGTGGCTACACCTTC.

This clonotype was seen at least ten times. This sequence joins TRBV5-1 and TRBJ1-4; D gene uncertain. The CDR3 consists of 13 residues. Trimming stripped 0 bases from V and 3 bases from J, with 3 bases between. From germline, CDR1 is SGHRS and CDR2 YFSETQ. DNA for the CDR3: TGCGCCAGCAGCTTGGGGTCTAATGAAAAACTGTTTTTT. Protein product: CASSLGSNEKLFF.

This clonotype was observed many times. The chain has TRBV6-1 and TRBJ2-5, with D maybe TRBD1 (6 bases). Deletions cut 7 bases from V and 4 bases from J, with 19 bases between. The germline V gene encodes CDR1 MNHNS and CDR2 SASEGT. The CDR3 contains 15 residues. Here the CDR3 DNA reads TGTGCCAGCAACCACAGGGTCCCTTCAGGAGAGACCCAGTACTTC. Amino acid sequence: CASNHRVPSGETQYF.

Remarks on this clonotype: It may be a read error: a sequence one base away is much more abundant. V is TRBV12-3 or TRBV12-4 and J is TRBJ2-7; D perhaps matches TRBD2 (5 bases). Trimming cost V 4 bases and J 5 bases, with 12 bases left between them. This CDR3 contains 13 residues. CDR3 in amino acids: CASSSTLADEQYF. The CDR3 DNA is TGTGCCAGCAGTTCGACGCTAGCCGACGAGCAGTACTTC.